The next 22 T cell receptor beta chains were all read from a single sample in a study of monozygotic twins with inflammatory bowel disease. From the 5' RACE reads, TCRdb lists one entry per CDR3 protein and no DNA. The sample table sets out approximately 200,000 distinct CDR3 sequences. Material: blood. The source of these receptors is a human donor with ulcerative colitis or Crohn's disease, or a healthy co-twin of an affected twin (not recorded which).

The CDR3 sequence: CASSNKYRGRKEEKLFF. This chain uses TRBV11-2 with TRBJ1-4; TCRdb returns TRBD1, unconfirmable since there is no DNA. The CDR3 is 17 amino acids. Germline CDR1 is SGHAT and CDR2 is FQNNGV.

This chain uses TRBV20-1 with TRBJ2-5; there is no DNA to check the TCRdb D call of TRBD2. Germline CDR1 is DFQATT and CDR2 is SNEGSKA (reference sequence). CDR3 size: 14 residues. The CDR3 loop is CSASGGEPQETQYF.

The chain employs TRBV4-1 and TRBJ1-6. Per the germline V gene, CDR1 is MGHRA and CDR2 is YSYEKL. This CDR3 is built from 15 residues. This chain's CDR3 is CASSQGENYNSPLHF.

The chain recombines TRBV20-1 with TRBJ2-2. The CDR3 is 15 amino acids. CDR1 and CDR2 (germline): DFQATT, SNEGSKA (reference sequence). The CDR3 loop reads CSARGAVTNTGDLFF.

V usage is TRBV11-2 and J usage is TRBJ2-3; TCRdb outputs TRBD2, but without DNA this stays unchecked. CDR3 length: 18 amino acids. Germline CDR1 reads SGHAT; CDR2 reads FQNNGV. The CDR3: CASSPGLAGGHAPDTQYF.

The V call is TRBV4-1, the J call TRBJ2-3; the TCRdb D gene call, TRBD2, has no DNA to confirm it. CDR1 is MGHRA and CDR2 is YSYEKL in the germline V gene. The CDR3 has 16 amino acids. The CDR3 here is CASSQGLAGGTDTQYF.

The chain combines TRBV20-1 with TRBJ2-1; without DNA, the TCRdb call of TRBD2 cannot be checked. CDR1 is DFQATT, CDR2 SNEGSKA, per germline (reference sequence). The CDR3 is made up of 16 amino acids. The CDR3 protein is CSASWLAGHSYNEQFF.

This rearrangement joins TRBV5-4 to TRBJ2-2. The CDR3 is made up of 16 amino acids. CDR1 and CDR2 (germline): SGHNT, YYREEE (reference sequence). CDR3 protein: CASSLGISSNTGELFF.

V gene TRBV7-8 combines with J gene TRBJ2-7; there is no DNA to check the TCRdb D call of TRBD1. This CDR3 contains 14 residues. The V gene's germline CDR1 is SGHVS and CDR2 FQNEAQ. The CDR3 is CASSSRTGGVEQYF.

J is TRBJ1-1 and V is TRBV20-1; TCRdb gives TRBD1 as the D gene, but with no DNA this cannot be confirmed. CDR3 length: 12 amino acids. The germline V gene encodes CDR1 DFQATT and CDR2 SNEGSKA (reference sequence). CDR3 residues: CSAQAGVTEAFF.

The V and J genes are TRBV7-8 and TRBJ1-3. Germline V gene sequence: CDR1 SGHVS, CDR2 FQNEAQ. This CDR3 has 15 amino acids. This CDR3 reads CASSFYRSSGNTIYF.

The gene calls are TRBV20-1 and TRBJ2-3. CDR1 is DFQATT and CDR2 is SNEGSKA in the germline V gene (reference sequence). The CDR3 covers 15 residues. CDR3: CSARDSGRATDTQYF.

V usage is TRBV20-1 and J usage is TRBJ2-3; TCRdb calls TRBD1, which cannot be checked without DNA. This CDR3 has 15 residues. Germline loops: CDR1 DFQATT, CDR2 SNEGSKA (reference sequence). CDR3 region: CSASSGAGGTDTQYF.

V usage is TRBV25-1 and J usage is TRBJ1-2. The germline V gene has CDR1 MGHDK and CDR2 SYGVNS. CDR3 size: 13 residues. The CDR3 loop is CASSVDGSYGYTF.

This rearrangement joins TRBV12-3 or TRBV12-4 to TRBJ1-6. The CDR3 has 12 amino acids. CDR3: CASSLAPGHLHF.

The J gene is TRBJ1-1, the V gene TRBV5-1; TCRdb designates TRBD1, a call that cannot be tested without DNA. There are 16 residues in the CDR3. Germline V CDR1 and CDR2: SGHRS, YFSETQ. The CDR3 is CASSRQQGIGNTEAFF.

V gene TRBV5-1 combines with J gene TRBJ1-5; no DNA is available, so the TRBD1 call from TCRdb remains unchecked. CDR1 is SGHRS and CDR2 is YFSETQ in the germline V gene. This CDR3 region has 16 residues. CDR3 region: CASSPGTGISNQPQHF.

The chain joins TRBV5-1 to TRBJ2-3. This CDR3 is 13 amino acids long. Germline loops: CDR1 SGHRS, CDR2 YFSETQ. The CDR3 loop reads CASSLQATDTQYF.

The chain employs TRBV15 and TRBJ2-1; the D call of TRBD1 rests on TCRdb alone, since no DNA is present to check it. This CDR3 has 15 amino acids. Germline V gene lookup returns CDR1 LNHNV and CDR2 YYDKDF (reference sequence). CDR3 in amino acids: CATSSIGQENNEQIF.

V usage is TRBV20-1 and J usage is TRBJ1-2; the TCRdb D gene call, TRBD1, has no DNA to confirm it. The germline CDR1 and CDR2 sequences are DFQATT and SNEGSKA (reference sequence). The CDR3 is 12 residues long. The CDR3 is CSAREGAPGYTF.

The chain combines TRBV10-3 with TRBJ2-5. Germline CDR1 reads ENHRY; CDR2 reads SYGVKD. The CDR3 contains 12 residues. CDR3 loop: CAISNVTETQYF.

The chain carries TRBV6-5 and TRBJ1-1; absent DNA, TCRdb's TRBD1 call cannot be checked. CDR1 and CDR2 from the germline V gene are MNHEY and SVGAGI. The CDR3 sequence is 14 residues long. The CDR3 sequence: CASSYSRWGTEAFF.